This T cell receptor beta chain came from a study of T cell responses to AZD1222 COVID-19 vaccine. Germline V gives CDR1 MDHEN, CDR2 SYDVKM. The CDR3 has 12 residues. The V segment lost 4 bases and the J segment 4 bases; nucleotides outside the gene matches: 0. This clone has just a few counts. Using immunoSEQ multiplex PCR, the repertoire was profiled, and TCRdb retains in-frame clones only, with some absent. The sample yields about 110,000 clones, nearly 90% seen once. This receptor was taken from an adult who received the AZD1222 COVID-19 vaccine. The sequenced sample was peripheral blood, obtained 28 days after the second AZD1222 dose. The chain joins TRBV28 to TRBJ1-2; 7 bases are shared with TRBD1. The CDR3 nucleotides read TGTGCCAGCAGTTCAGGGGGCTATGGCTACACCTTC. Encoded protein: CASSSGGYGYTF.